The clone carrying this T cell receptor (beta chain) was seen only a few times. What it binds is unknown. The CDR3 extends over 15 amino acids. Deletions cut 5 bases from V and 0 bases from J, with 12 bases between. Per the germline V gene, CDR1 is SEHNR and CDR2 is FQNEAQ (reference sequence). This entry belongs to a study of cytomegalovirus exposure and HLA in healthy donors. The PCR contained 60 Vbeta and 13 Jbeta primers. Sequenced by immunoSEQ multiplex PCR; TCRdb stores in-frame clones only, minus some. The table lists under 140,000 clones, more than 70% of them singletons, with roughly 2.9% in the top ten. Donors likely had unrecorded immune exposures despite being nominally healthy when sampled. The study, taken as a whole, reports: Association with HLA alleles at 0.05 false discovery rate was found for approximately 18,000 TCR beta sequences in a later analysis. An analysis done earlier found most TCR beta V segments productive about 87% or about 30% of the time. As a later analysis showed, several of the most significant clusters appeared to be linked to common viral pathogens.

The sample taken for sequencing was PBMCs. The sequence was collected from a woman in her sixties or seventies in good health and CMV-seropositive. The chain couples TRBV7-9 to TRBJ2-3; unclear D gene. The CDR3 nucleotides read TGTGCCAGCAGCCCGCCCCGAACTAGCACAGATACGCAGTATTTT. Its protein product is CASSPPRTSTDTQYF.